The 7 T cell receptor beta chains in this list originate from one sample, sequenced in a study of Graves' ophthalmopathy and Graves' hyperthyroidism (dated by TCRdb to the late 2010s). The instrument given in TCRdb is Illumina HiSeq 2000. For repertoire sequencing, the TCR beta CDR3 regions were amplified from RNA transcripts. A first-round RT-PCR used HTBI primers with the Qiagen OneStep RT-PCR kit, followed by a second-round multiplex PCR, size selection and purification. The public reads were reanalyzed by TCRdb: fastp trimming at Q25, MiXCR alignment, in-frame beta chains only. Records with the same CDR3 protein are collapsed into one entry carrying the most frequent genes and DNA. Present in this sample are hundreds of thousands of distinct CDR3 sequences, roughly 39% of which were seen just once. The ten largest clones capture more than 2.5% of the sample. Material for sequencing was peripheral blood. Receptors originate from an adult man with Graves' ophthalmopathy.

Note on this clonotype: A read error may be the cause here, since a much bigger clone is one base away. This CDR3 reads CATGLAGNSYEQYF. The DNA of the CDR3 is TGTGCCACCGGACTAGCGGGAAACTCCTACGAGCAGTACTTC. This chain connects TRBV2 to TRBJ2-7; TRBD2 agrees at 12 bases. The CDR3 spans 14 residues. Germline V lookup: CDR1 SNHLY, CDR2 FYNNEI. Trimming cost V 10 bases and J 0 bases; bases outside gene matches: 4.

The chain is built from TRBV3-1 and TRBJ2-7; a weak D match, TRBD2 (5 bases). The ends were cut back, 0 bases at V and 2 bases at J, with 11 bases in the middle. This CDR3 spans 15 amino acids. Looked up from germline, CDR1 is LGHDT and CDR2 is YNNKEL (reference sequence). As DNA, the CDR3 is TGTGCCAGCAGCCAAGATCGGAGGCGTGCCTACGAGCAGTACTTC. As protein: CASSQDRRRAYEQYF.

This clonotype was observed a handful of times. The chain combines TRBV19 with TRBJ1-4; D remains unclear. This CDR3 contains 13 residues. Trimming left V 6 bases short and J 3 bases short, with 8 bases between. CDR1 and CDR2 (germline): LNHDA, SQIVND (reference sequence). The CDR3 region is CASRPRANEKLFF. CDR3 in DNA: TGTGCCAGTAGGCCACGGGCTAATGAAAAACTGTTTTTT.

The V and J genes are TRBV7-9 and TRBJ2-5; D possibly corresponds to TRBD2 (5 bases). Germline assignment: CDR1 SEHNR and CDR2 FQNEAQ (reference sequence). The CDR3 has 17 residues. With 5 bases removed from V and 4 bases from J, the gap between germline ends came to 23 bases. The CDR3: CASSPPVGSGWRETQYF. In DNA form, the CDR3 reads TGTGCCAGCAGCCCCCCGGTTGGGTCGGGGTGGCGAGAGACCCAGTACTTC.

This clonotype was observed a handful of times. CDR3 amino acids: CASSLSQGSHSPLHF. For the CDR3, the DNA is TGTGCCAGCAGTTTATCCCAGGGGAGTCATTCACCCCTCCACTTT. This chain uses TRBV12-3 or TRBV12-4 with TRBJ1-6; TRBD1 might be the D (6 bases). The CDR3 loop spans 15 amino acids. V was shortened by 2 bases and J by 8 bases, with 13 bases between the two germline ends.

This clonotype has just one count. With a much larger clone just one base away, this may be a read error. The V gene is TRBV14, the J gene TRBJ1-2; a weak D match, TRBD1 (5 bases). Per the germline V gene, CDR1 is SGHDN and CDR2 is FVKESK. This CDR3 is 12 amino acids long. The V gene lost 4 bases and the J gene lost 7 bases, with 10 bases spanning the gap. The CDR3 DNA reads as TGTGCCAGCAGCCGGGGCAGGGTTGGCTACACCTTC. As protein: CASSRGRVGYTF.

This clonotype was seen many times. The rearrangement uses TRBV7-9 and TRBJ1-5; D gene unclear. This CDR3 has 13 residues. V was clipped by 4 bases and J by 4 bases, with 8 bases between them. Per germline, CDR1 SEHNR and CDR2 FQNEAQ (reference sequence). The CDR3 loop is CASSSGLNQPQHF. In DNA, the CDR3 is TGTGCCAGCAGCTCCGGGTTAAATCAGCCCCAGCATTTT. Full variable domain (missing parts from reference TRBV7-9 and TRBJ1-5): DTGVSQNPRHKITKRGQNVTFRCDPISEHNRLYWYRQTLGQGPEFLTYFQNEAQLEKSRLLSDRFSAERPKGSFSTLEIQRTEQGDSAMYLCASSSGLNQPQHFGDGTRLSIL.